This T cell receptor beta chain emerged from a study of shared clonotypes between healthy human individuals (dated by TCRdb to between 2020 and 2021). Turning to the overall study: The cohort comprised a couple of women and a few men aged 18 to 49 years. For each donor, CD4 naive and CD4 memory were each run on three plates, CD8 naive on two plates, and CD8 memory on one plate. To estimate repertoire size and how much clonotypes are shared between individuals, the study performed deep sequencing of blood TCR repertoires from a few healthy adults. Different laboratories and diverse techniques were used to prepare libraries and sequence TCR repertoires, to increase sequencing depth and limit assay-specific biases. Each donor's leukapheresis produced roughly between roughly 0.94 and 9.5 billion PBMCs. Overall study results and their limits: Only blood was sampled, and tissue TCR repertoires likely differ from those in blood. The small number of donors limited the genetic and exposure-history diversity represented. Even with the large sequencing depth, rarefaction of the sorted-subset datasets indicated that sequencing was incomplete. Across a handful of donors, approximately 5% of naive CD4, around 3.3% of naive CD8, around 2.1% of memory CD4, and under 0.45% of memory CD8 clonotypes were shared. Pairwise subsampling indicated that sequencing depth was expected to affect the degree of clonotype sharing among donors. Compared with non-shared clonotypes, clonotypes shared by all four sorted-subset donors had higher generation probabilities. Naive subsets generally had larger estimated clonotype richness than memory subsets did.

V and J are truncated by 3 bases and 6 bases respectively, leaving an intervening sequence of 15 bases. For CDR1 and CDR2, the germline V gene lists MDHEN and SYDVKM. Inclusive of the bounding cysteine and phenylalanine, the CDR3 is 14 residues long. Only the CDR3 part of the read is kept: 42 bases, read in frame from the first base. Details on this clone: The antigen it binds to is not known. The sample holds no much larger clone one base away, and base qualities are not on file.

Healthy HIV-negative adults with no recently reported acute infections or vaccinations were included as donors. Only Caucasian adults living in Nashville, Tennessee, USA were represented among the donors. CD4+ T cells were enriched through magnetic negative selection, after which naive cells were positively selected on CD45RA and the remaining negative fraction served as the memory subset. Blood was obtained by leukapheresis, after which PBMCs were separated by Ficoll-Histopaque density gradient centrifugation and cryopreserved in liquid nitrogen vapor phase. Purity and quantity of every magnetically sorted T cell population were checked by analytical flow cytometry. From each sorted fraction, genomic DNA was isolated and quantified by UV absorbance on a Nanodrop 2000c. TCR CDR3 regions were amplified from genomic DNA by multiplex PCR using the deep immunoSEQ assay. Extracted genomic DNA from each cell subset was spread evenly across all wells of several immunoSEQ 96-well plates, with each plate serving as a replicate. For sorted subsets, approximately 200 ng of genomic DNA, equivalent to around 29,000 T cell genomes, went into each replicate PCR. The purified libraries were quantified using a Qubit 3.0 fluorometer, sized with a Bioanalyzer 2100, and then quantified again using the KAPA Library Quantification kit. Every immunoSEQ 96-well plate was sequenced on a dedicated single-read 150-cycle Illumina NextSeq 550 flow cell. On the authors' methods: The immunoSEQ output contained only junctional sequences without quality scores, so filtering could not match that applied to full-length reads. Sequences were annotated with PyIR, a Python wrapper for IgBLAST v1.9, using IMGT germline references to assign V/J genes and CDR3. Reads were filtered out if the reads had weak V/J assignments (E-value above 1e-6), no CDR3, stop codons, out-of-frame junctions, or ambiguous translated residues. V3J clonotypes were defined as sequences sharing an identical inferred V gene, J gene, and CDR3 amino acid sequence. Percentage overlap between repertoires was computed as shared unique clonotypes divided by the size of the smaller repertoire. Three approaches were used to assess repertoire richness: RTK rarefaction, the Chao1 estimator, and Recon v2.1 estimates of unobserved clonotypes. Generation probabilities were computed with OLGA for all TCRbeta clonotypes obtained by the gDNA method from several donors. TCRdb carries this immuneACCESS record with in-frame sequences only. Its versions omit some clonotypes, under half of them owing to an unresolved V gene in the studies checked, with the rest unexplained. V and J calls plus clone size are reproduced from that table; the DNA served to infer D and trimming. The table for this sample lists some 2.1 million clones; 90% to 95% of them were counted only once. Of the sample, 0.1% to 0.15% falls within the top ten clones.

Specimen: naive CD4+ T cells sorted from blood. The intended sense of this specimen's cell subset or site label: CD45RA+ positively selected. This clonotype was obtained from a man aged 18 to 35 in good health. The chain was built from TRBV28 and TRBJ2-7, with the identity of the D gene unclear. Here the CDR3 is given as CASSFRQAIIEQYF. The DNA sequence reads TGTGCCAGCAGTTTCCGGCAGGCCATTATCGAGCAGTACTTC.